This TCR beta chain was sequenced for a study of identifying expanded T cells in peripheral blood. Comment on this clone: Antigen unknown.

The table came from immunoSEQ multiplex PCR; TCRdb's copy has only in-frame clones and leaves some out. The repertoire holds tens of thousands of clones, with over 75% as singletons. Germline V gene lookup returns CDR1 SGHVS and CDR2 FNYEAQ. The CDR3 is 16 amino acids. Trimming removed 5 bases from V and 14 bases from J, with 25 bases in between. Notes on the study in general: Roughly 1.1 clones differed between technical replicates, versus 16.4 and 19 over time. Roughly two-week clone count variance significantly increased as total template count grew.

Collection occurred without any documented infections or immune events in donors. The chain couples TRBV7-6 to TRBJ1-6; tentative D call: TRBD1 (6 bases). The clonotype originates from a person aged 18 to 75 in good health. The sample comprised blood. As DNA, the CDR3 is TGTGCCAGCAGCCCAGAACCGGACAGCGAAGGTTCGACCCTCCACTTT. Translation: CASSPEPDSEGSTLHF.